This TCR beta chain was obtained from a study of T cell repertoires in cytomegalovirus infection. Study-level background: Public signatures in TCR beta pointed to CMV infection and matching HLA type.

The length of the CDR3 is 11 residues. The V end lost 4 bases, the J end lost 7 bases, and 7 bases lay between the germline ends. Germline lookup yields CDR1 SGHAT and CDR2 FQNNGV. Study-level findings and limits: People with CMV and the relevant HLA were identified by cumulative public TCR beta family frequency.

This clonotype was counted many times. Its target is not known. From the reads, TCRdb called clonotypes with MiXCR, one entry per CDR3 protein. The sample contains approximately 170,000 distinct CDR3 sequences, 14% of which appear only once. The material sequenced was PBMCs. The chain has TRBV11-2 and TRBJ2-5; D not resolved. The TCR comes from a human donor in good health (CMV status not recorded). Some clones in this sample may be carry-over from other donors' samples. CDR3 DNA: TGTGCCAGCAGCTCGACCTCGACCCAGTACTTC. Protein: CASSSTSTQYF. The full variable domain, with the rest looked up from reference TRBV11-2 and TRBJ2-5, is EAGVAQSPRYKIIEKRQSVAFWCNPISGHATLYWYQQILGQGPKLLIQFQNNGVVDDSQLPKDRFSAERLKGVDSTLKIQPAKLEDSAVYLCASSSTSTQYFGPGTRLLVL.